A selection of T cell receptor beta chains follows, all from one sample in a study of shared clonotypes between healthy human individuals. Sequenced by immunoSEQ multiplex PCR; TCRdb stores in-frame clones only, minus some. The sample shows millions of clones, about 93% of them seen only once. The sequenced material came from naive CD8+ T cells from PBMCs. The receptors originated from a man younger than 35 in good health. Some clones in this sample may be carry-over from other donors' samples. CDR3s include the opening cysteine and the closing phenylalanine or tryptophan. The order of the fields is D gene, J gene, V gene, clone size, CDR3 DNA, CDR3 protein. A D gene is named only where the DNA matches it firmly. The size field is filled for only some rows; it gives once, few, many or a size class.

d_call: TRBD2
j_call: TRBJ2-3
v_call: TRBV19
clone_size: .
cdr3_nt: TGTGCCAGTAAAGGACTAGCGTCCGGGGAGGATACGCAGTATTTT
cdr3_aa: CASKGLASGEDTQYF

d_call: TRBD2
j_call: TRBJ2-7
v_call: TRBV6-1
clone_size: .
cdr3_nt: TGTGCCAGCAAGCTACTAGCGACCTTTTCCTACGAGCAGTACTTC
cdr3_aa: CASKLLATFSYEQYF

d_call: .
j_call: TRBJ1-2
v_call: TRBV7-9
clone_size: .
cdr3_nt: TGTGCCAGCAGCTTACCCCAGGAAACGGCTGGCTACACCTTC
cdr3_aa: CASSLPQETAGYTF

d_call: .
j_call: TRBJ1-1
v_call: TRBV28
clone_size: once
cdr3_nt: TGTGCCAGCAGTTTAGGTCTGGGGGCGAGTGAAGCTTTCTTT
cdr3_aa: CASSLGLGASEAFF

d_call: .
j_call: TRBJ2-7
v_call: TRBV7-9
clone_size: .
cdr3_nt: TGTGCCAGCAGCCAGGAAACCTACGAGCAGTACTTC
cdr3_aa: CASSQETYEQYF

d_call: .
j_call: TRBJ2-1
v_call: TRBV23-1
clone_size: .
cdr3_nt: TGCGCCAGCAGTCAATCGGTCGAGGGGAATGAGCAGTTCTTC
cdr3_aa: CASSQSVEGNEQFF

d_call: .
j_call: TRBJ2-1
v_call: TRBV25-1
clone_size: .
cdr3_nt: TGTGCCAGCAGTGAAAGGAGACTTAGCGATGAGCAGTTCTTC
cdr3_aa: CASSERRLSDEQFF

d_call: .
j_call: TRBJ2-1
v_call: TRBV29-1
clone_size: .
cdr3_nt: TGCAGCGTTGAAGTCAACTACAGACCTGAGGATGAGCAGTTCTTC
cdr3_aa: CSVEVNYRPEDEQFF

d_call: TRBD1
j_call: TRBJ1-4
v_call: TRBV5-4
clone_size: .
cdr3_nt: TGTGCCAGCGGAACAAACAGGGGTTTAAGTGAAAAACTGTTTTTT
cdr3_aa: CASGTNRGLSEKLFF

d_call: TRBD2
j_call: TRBJ2-1
v_call: TRBV27
clone_size: .
cdr3_nt: TGTGCCAGCAGTTTACCTTCTACTAGCGGGAGATTACGCAATGAGCAGTTCTTC
cdr3_aa: CASSLPSTSGRLRNEQFF

d_call: TRBD2
j_call: TRBJ2-1
v_call: TRBV9
clone_size: .
cdr3_nt: TGTGCCAGCAGCGTAGGGGGGACTAGCGGGAGCGATTCCTACAATGAGCAGTTCTTC
cdr3_aa: CASSVGGTSGSDSYNEQFF

d_call: .
j_call: TRBJ2-7
v_call: TRBV5-1
clone_size: .
cdr3_nt: TGCGCCAGCAGCTTGGCCGGTCTTATGGACCCCTACGAGCAGTACTTC
cdr3_aa: CASSLAGLMDPYEQYF

d_call: .
j_call: TRBJ1-1
v_call: TRBV19
clone_size: once
cdr3_nt: TGTGCCAGTAGTTGGTACAAGACGGGGAACACTGAAGCTTTCTTT
cdr3_aa: CASSWYKTGNTEAFF

d_call: .
j_call: TRBJ1-1
v_call: TRBV13
clone_size: .
cdr3_nt: TGTGCCAGCAGCGTTAGCACTGAAGCTTTCTTT
cdr3_aa: CASSVSTEAFF

d_call: TRBD1
j_call: TRBJ2-2
v_call: TRBV27
clone_size: .
cdr3_nt: TGTGCCAGCAGCCCGACAGGGGCGAACACCGGGGAGCTGTTTTTT
cdr3_aa: CASSPTGANTGELFF

d_call: .
j_call: TRBJ2-7
v_call: TRBV4-1
clone_size: .
cdr3_nt: TGCGCCAGCAGCCAAAAACGGGGAGCGGACGAGCAGTACTTC
cdr3_aa: CASSQKRGADEQYF

d_call: .
j_call: TRBJ2-1
v_call: TRBV28
clone_size: .
cdr3_nt: TGTGCCAGCAGTTTCTCCCCCAGGGGGGAACAGGGACCGTTCTTC
cdr3_aa: CASSFSPRGEQGPFF

d_call: TRBD2
j_call: TRBJ2-5
v_call: TRBV28
clone_size: .
cdr3_nt: TGTGCCAGCAGAACACTAGCGGGAGAGATATGGCCGGACCAAGAGACCCAGTACTTC
cdr3_aa: CASRTLAGEIWPDQETQYF

d_call: .
j_call: TRBJ2-3
v_call: TRBV11-2
clone_size: .
cdr3_nt: TGTGCCAGCAGCTCCCGGGACCCGACCCCAGATACGCAGTATTTT
cdr3_aa: CASSSRDPTPDTQYF

d_call: TRBD1
j_call: TRBJ2-2
v_call: TRBV7-9
clone_size: .
cdr3_nt: TGTGCCAGCAGCTCGCGCACAGGGGGCACCGGGGAGCTGTTTTTT
cdr3_aa: CASSSRTGGTGELFF

d_call: TRBD1
j_call: TRBJ1-4
v_call: TRBV28
clone_size: .
cdr3_nt: TGTGCCAGCAGTCTAGGGACAGGGGATGCAACTAATGAAAAACTGTTTTTT
cdr3_aa: CASSLGTGDATNEKLFF

d_call: .
j_call: TRBJ1-2
v_call: TRBV4-1
clone_size: .
cdr3_nt: TGCGCCAGCAGCCAAGATCGGTTCGTCTATGGCTACACCTTC
cdr3_aa: CASSQDRFVYGYTF

d_call: .
j_call: TRBJ1-1
v_call: TRBV27
clone_size: .
cdr3_nt: TGTGCCAGCAGTTTATTCCCCAGTACCTCTGAAGCTTTCTTT
cdr3_aa: CASSLFPSTSEAFF

d_call: .
j_call: TRBJ1-5
v_call: TRBV27
clone_size: .
cdr3_nt: TGTGCCAGCAGTTTACTCCCCGAAAGCAATCAGCCCCAGCATTTT
cdr3_aa: CASSLLPESNQPQHF

d_call: TRBD1
j_call: TRBJ2-7
v_call: TRBV7-9
clone_size: .
cdr3_nt: TGTGCCAGCAGCTCCGACAGGGGTTCGTACGAGCAGTACTTC
cdr3_aa: CASSSDRGSYEQYF

d_call: TRBD2
j_call: TRBJ2-2
v_call: TRBV9
clone_size: .
cdr3_nt: TGTGCCAGCAGCGTTTCGACTAGCGGGCTGGGAACCGGGGAGCTGTTTTTT
cdr3_aa: CASSVSTSGLGTGELFF

d_call: .
j_call: TRBJ2-7
v_call: TRBV9
clone_size: .
cdr3_nt: TGTGCCAGCAGCGTAAAGTCCCAGGGAAAAAGGTACGAGCAGTACTTC
cdr3_aa: CASSVKSQGKRYEQYF

d_call: .
j_call: TRBJ1-4
v_call: TRBV5-4
clone_size: .
cdr3_nt: TGTGCCAGCAGCCTGCGGCGGGAAACAACTAATGAAAAACTGTTTTTT
cdr3_aa: CASSLRRETTNEKLFF

d_call: TRBD1
j_call: TRBJ2-2
v_call: TRBV28
clone_size: once
cdr3_nt: TGTGCCAGCAGGCGGCCGGGACAGGGTTTAACCGGGGAGCTGTTTTTT
cdr3_aa: CASRRPGQGLTGELFF

d_call: .
j_call: TRBJ2-5
v_call: TRBV6-5
clone_size: .
cdr3_nt: TGTGCCAGCAGTTACACCGGGGGCTGGGAGACCCAGTACTTC
cdr3_aa: CASSYTGGWETQYF

d_call: .
j_call: TRBJ2-3
v_call: TRBV27
clone_size: .
cdr3_nt: TGTGCCAGCACCCATGGCGGGCCAGATACGCAGTATTTT
cdr3_aa: CASTHGGPDTQYF

d_call: .
j_call: TRBJ2-7
v_call: TRBV6-5
clone_size: .
cdr3_nt: TGTGCCAGCAGTTACTCCACAGGGAGCTCCTACGAGCAGTACTTC
cdr3_aa: CASSYSTGSSYEQYF

d_call: TRBD2
j_call: TRBJ2-1
v_call: TRBV29-1
clone_size: .
cdr3_nt: TGCAGCGCTGCGGGACTAGCGGGAGTGAATGAGCAGTTCTTC
cdr3_aa: CSAAGLAGVNEQFF

d_call: .
j_call: TRBJ2-1
v_call: TRBV4-1
clone_size: .
cdr3_nt: TGCGCCAGCAGCCAAGGGGTGGGGGGAGGCTCCTACAATGAGCAGTTCTTC
cdr3_aa: CASSQGVGGGSYNEQFF

d_call: .
j_call: TRBJ2-7
v_call: TRBV7-9
clone_size: .
cdr3_nt: TGTGCCAGCAGCTCGGGTTGGGAAAGCGGTACCTACGAGCAGTACTTC
cdr3_aa: CASSSGWESGTYEQYF

d_call: .
j_call: TRBJ1-3
v_call: TRBV9
clone_size: .
cdr3_nt: TGTGCCAGCAGCCCCGACCGGGGAAACACCATATATTTT
cdr3_aa: CASSPDRGNTIYF

d_call: .
j_call: TRBJ1-2
v_call: TRBV7-8
clone_size: .
cdr3_nt: TGTGCCAGCAGCTTAGTATCAACTAACTATGGCTACACCTTC
cdr3_aa: CASSLVSTNYGYTF

d_call: TRBD2
j_call: TRBJ2-3
v_call: TRBV7-7
clone_size: .
cdr3_nt: TGTGCCAGCAGCCCCACCCGGGGGGGGACGCAGTATTTT
cdr3_aa: CASSPTRGGTQYF

d_call: .
j_call: TRBJ1-1
v_call: TRBV25-1
clone_size: .
cdr3_nt: TGTGCCAGCATTTCGGCAGGGCGACCTGAAGCTTTCTTT
cdr3_aa: CASISAGRPEAFF

d_call: TRBD1
j_call: TRBJ1-1
v_call: TRBV6-1
clone_size: .
cdr3_nt: TGTGCCAGCAGTGGCAGGGGGCGCACTGAAGCTTTCTTT
cdr3_aa: CASSGRGRTEAFF

d_call: .
j_call: TRBJ1-1
v_call: TRBV7-9
clone_size: few
cdr3_nt: TGTGCCAGCAGCTTAGGAGGAGGGGACACTGAAGCTTTCTTT
cdr3_aa: CASSLGGGDTEAFF

d_call: TRBD2
j_call: TRBJ2-2
v_call: TRBV7-6
clone_size: .
cdr3_nt: TGTGCCAGCAGCTTCCTACTAGCGGGAGTCACCGGGGAGCTGTTTTTT
cdr3_aa: CASSFLLAGVTGELFF

d_call: TRBD2
j_call: TRBJ2-7
v_call: TRBV7-6
clone_size: .
cdr3_nt: TGTGCCAGCACCCTCGGACTAGCGGGGAACTACGAGCAGTACTTC
cdr3_aa: CASTLGLAGNYEQYF

d_call: TRBD2
j_call: TRBJ2-1
v_call: TRBV5-8
clone_size: .
cdr3_nt: TGTGCCAGCAGCTTGATCGCTAGCGGGTGGGAGCAGTTCTTC
cdr3_aa: CASSLIASGWEQFF

d_call: .
j_call: TRBJ2-1
v_call: TRBV5-8
clone_size: .
cdr3_nt: TGTGCCAGCAGCTTGTACCCACTCCCAGTCGAGCAGTTCTTC
cdr3_aa: CASSLYPLPVEQFF

d_call: .
j_call: TRBJ1-3
v_call: TRBV6-6
clone_size: .
cdr3_nt: TGTGCCAGCATCGACTTATACTCTGGAAACACCATATATTTT
cdr3_aa: CASIDLYSGNTIYF

d_call: TRBD1
j_call: TRBJ2-3
v_call: TRBV6-4
clone_size: .
cdr3_nt: TGTGCCAGCAGGGCGGACAGGGGCGGTAAGGATACGCAGTATTTT
cdr3_aa: CASRADRGGKDTQYF

d_call: .
j_call: TRBJ1-5
v_call: TRBV30
clone_size: .
cdr3_nt: TGTGCCTGGAGCTCGGGACACCAACAGCCCCAGCATTTT
cdr3_aa: CAWSSGHQQPQHF

d_call: .
j_call: TRBJ1-1
v_call: TRBV5-8
clone_size: .
cdr3_nt: TGTGCCAGCAGCCTAACGACAGGCAACACTGAAGCTTTCTTT
cdr3_aa: CASSLTTGNTEAFF